Presented here are 31 T cell receptor beta chains from one specimen sequenced in a study of blood T cell repertoires in COVID-19. Data came from immunoSEQ multiplex PCR; TCRdb stores just in-frame clones and leaves some out. The profile shows around 59,000 clones, around 81% of them singletons. The sequenced sample consisted of peripheral blood. Source of these receptors: a man between 60 and 70 years old with acute or convalescent COVID-19.

The chain uses TRBV5-6 and TRBJ2-6; no firm D call. The CDR3 length is 19 residues. Trimming left V 6 bases short and J 0 bases short, with 22 bases between. The germline CDR1 and CDR2 sequences are SGHDT and YYEEEE. CDR3 nucleotides: TGTGCCAGCACCCTACCCTCCGAGACATTACTCTCTGGGGCCAACGTCCTGACTTTC. It is translated as CASTLPSETLLSGANVLTF.

The CDR3 DNA is TGTGCCAGCAGCGTCCAGGCAACGGGAGAAGAAAAACTGTTTTTT. It encodes CASSVQATGEEKLFF. This chain uses TRBV9 with TRBJ1-4; D not certain. Germline CDR1 and CDR2: SGDLS and YYNGEE. The CDR3 is 15 amino acids. V shed 2 bases and J shed 8 bases, with 16 bases lying between them.

V and J are TRBV30 and TRBJ2-2; possible D gene TRBD2, 6 bases. Germline V gene sequence: CDR1 GTSNPN, CDR2 SVGIG (reference sequence). V was pared by 2 bases and J by 2 bases, with 9 bases between. CDR3 size: 14 residues. CDR3 residues: CAWSRGTNTGELFF. CDR3 bases: TGTGCCTGGAGTCGGGGGACCAACACCGGGGAGCTGTTTTTT.

The CDR3 bases are TGTGCCAGCAGCCAAATCTCAGGTGTCTATGGCTACACCTTC. Amino acid sequence: CASSQISGVYGYTF. This chain links TRBV3-1 (or the pseudogene TRBV3-2) with TRBJ1-2; D is unclear. Germline V CDR1 and CDR2: LGHDT, YNNKEL (reference sequence). The length of the CDR3 is 14 residues. Deletions cut 2 bases from V and 4 bases from J, with 11 bases between.

A note on this clone: The junction differs from germline at one of its ends, possibly a read error. V is TRBV6-2 or TRBV6-3 and J is TRBJ2-5; possibly TRBD2 for D (6 bases). The CDR3 length is 13 residues. Germline-derived CDR1 and CDR2 are MNHEY and SVGEGT. CDR3 amino acids: CASSSTSQGTQYF. DNA for the CDR3: TGTGCCAGCAGTTCTACTAGCCAAGGGACCCAGTACTTC.

The CDR3 here is CASSGLAGGELFF. The CDR3 region has the DNA TGTGCCAGCAGCGGACTAGCGGGTGGGGAGCTGTTTTTT. The chain carries TRBV7-8 and TRBJ2-2; TRBD2 matches at 11 bases. With 5 bases clipped from V and 8 bases from J, the junction kept 1 base outside the gene matches. This CDR3 comprises 13 residues. CDR1 and CDR2 from the germline V gene are SGHVS and FQNEAQ. Full variable domain (remainder filled in from reference TRBV7-8 and TRBJ2-2): GAGVSQSPRYKVAKRGQDVALRCDPISGHVSLFWYQQALGQGPEFLTYFQNEAQLDKSGLPSDRFFAERPEGSVSTLKIQRTQQEDSAVYLCASSGLAGGELFFGEGSRLTVL.

The chain recombines TRBV5-4 with TRBJ2-3; TRBD2 agrees at 15 bases. CDR1 SGHNT and CDR2 YYREEE come from the germline V gene (reference sequence). This CDR3 is 17 amino acids long. Trimming cost V 5 bases and J 6 bases; bases outside gene matches: 10. CDR3 region: CASRAGLAGGFRDTQYF. For the CDR3, the DNA is TGTGCCAGCAGGGCGGGACTAGCGGGGGGCTTTAGGGATACGCAGTATTTT.

The chain is built from TRBV23-1 and TRBJ2-7; TRBD1 matches at 9 bases. TRBV23-1 has ORF status, its function being uncertain. The CDR3 contains 16 residues. J was trimmed by 0 bases and V by 6 bases; bases with no gene match: 9. The CDR3 spells CASSLPGQGCSYEQYF. The CDR3 DNA reads as TGCGCCAGCAGCCTTCCTGGACAGGGGTGCTCCTACGAGCAGTACTTC.

On this clone: The germline gene is not matched at one end of the junction; a read error may be the cause. The genes are TRBV18 and TRBJ1-1, with TRBD1 identical over 9 bases. This CDR3 contains 16 residues. Germline assignment: CDR1 KGHSH and CDR2 LQKENI. CDR3 loop: CASSPLGTGLNTEAFF. In nucleotides, the CDR3 is TGTGCCAGCTCCCCACTTGGGACAGGGTTGAACACTGAAGCTTTCTTT.

The V call is TRBV28, the J call TRBJ1-4; D not certain. This CDR3 spans 14 amino acids. The germline V and J ends were trimmed by 1 base and 3 bases, with 6 bases remaining between them. CDR1 and CDR2 from the germline V gene are MDHEN and SYDVKM. The CDR3 loop reads CASSLSGSNEKLFF. CDR3 in DNA: TGTGCCAGCAGTTTATCGGGTTCTAATGAAAAACTGTTTTTT.

The CDR3 region has the DNA TGTGCTAGTGGTTTGGGATCGACTAGCGGGGGCGCTTTTGATGAGCAGTTCTTC. Its protein is CASGLGSTSGGAFDEQFF. The chain couples TRBV12-5 to TRBJ2-1, with 12 nucleotides matching TRBD2. CDR1 LGHNT and CDR2 FRNRAP come from the germline V gene. CDR3 length: 18 amino acids. V lost 1 base to trimming and J lost 8 bases; unmatched junction nucleotides: 12.

This clone was seen just once. The genes are TRBV27 and TRBJ2-7; no firm D call. Trimming pared 6 bases from V and 0 bases from J, leaving 9 bases between. CDR1 and CDR2 from the germline V gene are MNHEY and SMNVEV (reference sequence). This CDR3 is 13 amino acids long. CDR3 in DNA: TGTGCCAGCAGAAGAGTGAGCTCCTACGAGCAGTACTTC. As protein: CASRRVSSYEQYF.

The chain couples TRBV6-2 or TRBV6-3 to TRBJ1-5; TRBD1 matches 9 bases. Germline V gives CDR1 MNHEY, CDR2 SVGEGT. The CDR3 loop spans 15 amino acids. J gave up 5 bases and V 5 bases, and 7 bases lay outside the gene matches. The chain's CDR3 is CASSGPGQGYQPQHF. CDR3 DNA: TGTGCCAGCAGTGGGCCGGGACAGGGTTATCAGCCCCAGCATTTT.

This clone has only one observation. J is TRBJ2-2 and V is TRBV2; 8 bases fit TRBD1. Germline CDR1 is SNHLY and CDR2 is FYNNEI. The CDR3 contains 14 residues. V was clipped by 8 bases and J by 3 bases; unmatched bases: 5. Here the CDR3 DNA reads TGTGCCAGCGGCCGGACAGGGCACACCGGGGAGCTGTTTTTT. It codes for CASGRTGHTGELFF.

The V call is TRBV5-1, the J call TRBJ2-7, with unresolved D. CDR3 size: 14 residues. The V gene lost 4 bases and the J gene lost 0 bases, with 11 bases spanning the gap. Germline V gives CDR1 SGHRS, CDR2 YFSETQ. The CDR3, as DNA: TGCGCCAGCAGCGTGGACGGTAGCTCCTACGAGCAGTACTTC. This codes for CASSVDGSSYEQYF. The full variable domain, in which reference TRBV5-1 and TRBJ2-7 provide the parts outside the CDR3, is KAGVTQTPRYLIKTRGQQVTLSCSPISGHRSVSWYQQTPGQGLQFLFEYFSETQRNKGNFPGRFSGRQFSNSRSEMNVSTLELGDSALYLCASSVDGSSYEQYFGPGTRLTVT.

This clone appeared a single time. The chain uses TRBV7-2 and TRBJ2-7; a possible D gene is TRBD1 (6 bases). Germline V gene sequence: CDR1 SGHTA, CDR2 FQGNSA. The CDR3 length is 14 residues. Trimming took 5 bases from V and 3 from J, leaving 14 bases between them. Written as DNA, the CDR3 is TGTGCCAGCAGCCAGAGGACAGAAAACTACGAGCAGTACTTC. It codes for CASSQRTENYEQYF.

The genes are TRBV11-2 and TRBJ2-7, with 12 nucleotides matching TRBD1. The junction had 7 bases not matched to a gene; V was cut back by 6 bases and J by 7 bases. This CDR3 has 14 residues. Germline V CDR1 and CDR2: SGHAT, FQNNGV. In DNA, the CDR3 is TGTGCCAGCAGGCCGGGACAGGGGGCGGGGGAGCAGTACTTC. This encodes CASRPGQGAGEQYF.

The gene calls are TRBV11-2 and TRBJ2-3; 10 nucleotides match TRBD2. The germline gives CDR1 SGHAT, CDR2 FQNNGV. This CDR3 spans 17 amino acids. V lost 1 base and J lost 6; bases outside the gene matches: 10. CDR3 sequence (DNA): TGTGCCAGCAGCTTAGCGCTAGCGGGGGCCGGGGAGGATACGCAGTATTTT. It specifies CASSLALAGAGEDTQYF.

The CDR3 coding sequence is TGCAGCGTTAAACGGACTTCTGGAAACACCATATATTTT. Translation: CSVKRTSGNTIYF. The chain uses TRBV29-1 and TRBJ1-3; D remains unclear. V was cut by 5 bases and J by 1 base, with 9 bases left in between. The CDR3 consists of 13 residues. Looked up from germline, CDR1 is SQVTM and CDR2 is ANQGSEA.

The V and J genes are TRBV19 and TRBJ2-2; D is perhaps TRBD2 (6 bases). The V and J ends lost 6 bases and 1 base respectively, with 15 bases between them. The CDR3 contains 16 residues. CDR1 LNHDA and CDR2 SQIVND come from the germline V gene (reference sequence). CDR3 DNA sequence: TGTGCCAGTAGGGAGGGGACCAGGAGGAACACCGGGGAGCTGTTTTTT. This encodes CASREGTRRNTGELFF.

A single count supports this clone. The rearrangement joins TRBV2 to TRBJ1-1; D gene ambiguous. V was trimmed by 7 bases and J by 1 base, leaving 7 bases between them. The germline V gene has CDR1 SNHLY and CDR2 FYNNEI. The CDR3 extends over 12 amino acids. The CDR3 region has the DNA TGTGCCAGCAATCCCCAGAACACTGAAGCTTTCTTT. The encoded protein is CASNPQNTEAFF.

The rearrangement uses TRBV30 and TRBJ2-5; D is unresolved. The germline V gene encodes CDR1 GTSNPN and CDR2 SVGIG (reference sequence). With 1 base removed from V and 3 bases from J, the gap between germline ends came to 3 bases. CDR3 length: 11 amino acids. The chain's CDR3 is CAWSAKETQYF. For the CDR3, the DNA is TGTGCCTGGAGTGCCAAAGAGACCCAGTACTTC.

CDR3 coding DNA: TGTGCCAGCTCACCCGTGAGACAAGAAAAACTGTTTTTT. This encodes CASSPVRQEKLFF. The chain combines TRBV18 with TRBJ1-4; D uncertain. V lost 3 bases, J lost 8 bases, and 10 bases lay in between. Per the germline V gene, CDR1 is KGHSH and CDR2 is LQKENI. CDR3 length: 13 residues.

Comments on this clone: A much bigger clone sits one base away, suggesting this may be a read error. This rearrangement joins TRBV11-2 to TRBJ1-1, with no clear D. The CDR3 extends over 12 amino acids. V lost 3 bases and J 4 bases, leaving 6 bases between the germline ends. CDR1 is SGHAT and CDR2 is FQNNGV in the germline V gene. The CDR3 reads CASSFRGTEAFF. The CDR3 DNA sequence: TGTGCCAGCAGCTTTCGGGGCACTGAAGCTTTCTTT.

The table lists this clone with a few counts. The chain couples TRBV9 to TRBJ2-1; 10 bases map to TRBD2. The CDR3 is made up of 14 amino acids. Trimming cost V 4 bases and J 7 bases; bases outside gene matches: 5. Germline CDR1 SGDLS, CDR2 YYNGEE. DNA for the CDR3: TGTGCCAGCAGCATCACTAGCGGGGTTAATGAGCAGTTCTTC. Its protein product is CASSITSGVNEQFF.

The rearrangement uses TRBV9 and TRBJ2-7, with 7 bases matching TRBD1. Germline CDR1 reads SGDLS; CDR2 reads YYNGEE. V shed 4 bases, J shed 0 bases, and the junction held 7 bases outside the gene matches. CDR3 length equals 15 residues. This chain's CDR3 is CASSTAGGASYEQYF. The CDR3 nucleotides read TGTGCCAGCAGCACGGCAGGGGGTGCCTCCTACGAGCAGTACTTC.

This sequence joins TRBV18 and TRBJ2-7, with 7 positions matching TRBD1. The V gene's germline CDR1 is KGHSH and CDR2 LQKENI. The CDR3 loop spans 14 amino acids. J gave up 4 bases and V 3 bases, and 6 bases lay outside the gene matches. As DNA, the CDR3 is TGTGCCAGCTCACCTTTTGGGACAGAGTACGAGCAGTACTTC. Its protein product is CASSPFGTEYEQYF.

The chain recombines TRBV24-1 with TRBJ1-6, with D unresolved. The germline V and J ends were trimmed by 0 bases and 0 bases, with 5 bases remaining between them. CDR1 and CDR2 (germline): KGHDR, SFDVKD. The CDR3 length is 16 residues. This chain's CDR3 is CATSDLNSSYNSPLHF. CDR3 bases: TGTGCCACCAGTGATTTGAACAGCTCCTATAATTCACCCCTCCACTTT.

The chain has TRBV7-8 and TRBJ1-4, with D unresolved. Between the trimmed V and J ends, which lost 1 base and 5 bases, there was a span of 8 bases. This CDR3 is 14 amino acids long. The germline CDR1 and CDR2 sequences are SGHVS and FQNEAQ. CDR3 nucleotides: TGTGCCAGCAGCTTAGGGTGGAGGAATGAAAAACTGTTTTTT. Protein product: CASSLGWRNEKLFF.

This clone was picked up a small number of times. The V call is TRBV4-1, the J call TRBJ1-6; no clear D. V lost 0 bases, J lost 8 bases, and 14 bases lay in between. The length of the CDR3 is 16 residues. Germline assignment: CDR1 MGHRA and CDR2 YSYEKL. CDR3 in amino acids: CASSQDMDPGDSPLHF. DNA of the CDR3: TGCGCCAGCAGCCAAGATATGGACCCCGGGGATTCACCCCTCCACTTT.

The chain recombines TRBV7-9 with TRBJ2-3; 10 bases line up with TRBD1. The length of the CDR3 is 15 residues. The germline V gene encodes CDR1 SEHNR and CDR2 FQNEAQ (reference sequence). The ends lost 7 bases at V and 3 bases at J; junction bases unmatched: 7. CDR3 sequence: CASTSGTGVTDTQYF. The CDR3 DNA sequence: TGTGCCAGCACCTCTGGGACAGGGGTAACAGATACGCAGTATTTT.